Listed below are T cell receptor beta chains from one sample, sequenced in a study of blood T cell repertoires in COVID-19. TCRdb keeps only in-frame clones here, not all; method: immunoSEQ multiplex PCR. Of 490,000 or so clones listed, around nine tenths are singletons. The sequenced material came from PBMCs or T cells enriched from blood (not recorded which). These receptors originate from a woman in her fifties or sixties who had recovered from COVID-19. The CDR3 runs from the conserved cysteine through the conserved F or W. A D gene is named only where the DNA matches it firmly. Not every row has a clone size; where given, it reads once, few, many or a size class.

CDR3: CASNPQAGGKTQYF; size: NA; D: TRBD2; length: 14; J: TRBJ2-5; V: TRBV28
CDR3: CASSSGTSGADTQYF; size: NA; D: TRBD2; length: 15; J: TRBJ2-3; V: TRBV5-1
CDR3: CASRRGGSDEQFF; size: NA; D: NA; length: 13; J: TRBJ2-1; V: TRBV6-4
CDR3: CASSFNSGSKQYF; size: once; D: NA; length: 13; J: TRBJ2-7; V: TRBV27
CDR3: CASNPTTGWTPLHF; size: NA; D: TRBD1; length: 14; J: TRBJ1-6; V: TRBV19
CDR3: CASSEAPVKFF; size: NA; D: NA; length: 11; J: TRBJ2-1; V: TRBV6-1
CDR3: CASSLSMTPEANYGYTF; size: NA; D: NA; length: 17; J: TRBJ1-2; V: TRBV27
CDR3: CSVPGQTMNTEAFF; size: NA; D: TRBD1; length: 14; J: TRBJ1-1; V: TRBV29-1
CDR3: CASSSGQITNYGYTF; size: once; D: TRBD1; length: 15; J: TRBJ1-2; V: TRBV2
CDR3: CASSEGRDNEKLFF; size: NA; D: NA; length: 14; J: TRBJ1-4; V: TRBV2
CDR3: CASSLVGTAQETQYF; size: NA; D: TRBD1; length: 15; J: TRBJ2-5; V: TRBV5-1
CDR3: CASSQRQGLAGNTIYF; size: NA; D: TRBD1; length: 16; J: TRBJ1-3; V: TRBV28
CDR3: CASSPFGNEQFF; size: NA; D: NA; length: 12; J: TRBJ2-1; V: TRBV18
CDR3: CASSFGQKNIQYF; size: NA; D: NA; length: 13; J: TRBJ2-4; V: TRBV7-9
CDR3: CASSTQGAGEKLFF; size: NA; D: TRBD1; length: 14; J: TRBJ1-4; V: TRBV19
CDR3: CASSHSPRGQVYGYTF; size: NA; D: TRBD1; length: 16; J: TRBJ1-2; V: TRBV11-2
CDR3: CASSSRDSNEQFF; size: NA; D: NA; length: 13; J: TRBJ2-1; V: TRBV7-2
CDR3: CASSTRGRGYNEQFF; size: NA; D: NA; length: 15; J: TRBJ2-1; V: TRBV19
CDR3: CASTRQGTNEKLFF; size: NA; D: TRBD1; length: 14; J: TRBJ1-4; V: TRBV5-6
CDR3: CASSSTTHSYEQYF; size: NA; D: NA; length: 14; J: TRBJ2-7; V: TRBV9
CDR3: CASSSGQILQYF; size: once; D: NA; length: 12; J: TRBJ2-3; V: TRBV28
CDR3: CASSAGTVLMSGANVLTF; size: NA; D: TRBD1; length: 18; J: TRBJ2-6; V: TRBV11-2
CDR3: CASRTPAGELFF; size: NA; D: NA; length: 12; J: TRBJ2-2; V: TRBV5-1
CDR3: CSVSGHSTDTQYF; size: NA; D: NA; length: 13; J: TRBJ2-3; V: TRBV29-1
CDR3: CSVVTDYGYTF; size: NA; D: NA; length: 11; J: TRBJ1-2; V: TRBV29-1
CDR3: CASSLNPGQARVNGYTF; size: NA; D: TRBD1; length: 17; J: TRBJ1-2; V: TRBV5-8
CDR3: CASSLDTWPTEAFF; size: NA; D: NA; length: 14; J: TRBJ1-1; V: TRBV11-2
CDR3: CASSLQIYTGELFF; size: NA; D: NA; length: 14; J: TRBJ2-2; V: TRBV6-5
CDR3: CASSPRGRDTGELFF; size: NA; D: TRBD1; length: 15; J: TRBJ2-2; V: TRBV25-1
CDR3: CASSLNRQGSGELFF; size: NA; D: TRBD1; length: 15; J: TRBJ2-2; V: TRBV5-4
CDR3: CASSFPDRGEGAFF; size: NA; D: TRBD1; length: 14; J: TRBJ1-1; V: TRBV5-1
CDR3: CASGGGTDTQYF; size: NA; D: NA; length: 12; J: TRBJ2-3; V: TRBV7-2
CDR3: CANKIEGGGRADTQYF; size: NA; D: TRBD2; length: 16; J: TRBJ2-3; V: TRBV24-1
CDR3: CASRAKTSGGASNEQFF; size: once; D: TRBD2; length: 17; J: TRBJ2-1; V: TRBV7-9
CDR3: CASSPGQAYGYTF; size: NA; D: NA; length: 13; J: TRBJ1-2; V: TRBV18
CDR3: CASSWGQGAGYTF; size: NA; D: TRBD1; length: 13; J: TRBJ1-2; V: TRBV27
CDR3: CASSFGQGSNEQYF; size: once; D: TRBD1; length: 14; J: TRBJ2-7; V: TRBV7-8
CDR3: CASSFRDRGRNEQFF; size: NA; D: TRBD1; length: 15; J: TRBJ2-1; V: TRBV3-1/TRBV3-2
CDR3: CASSDLKALAGGLDEQFF; size: NA; D: TRBD2; length: 18; J: TRBJ2-1; V: TRBV25-1
CDR3: CASIFESSTNNSPLHF; size: NA; D: NA; length: 16; J: TRBJ1-6; V: TRBV2
CDR3: CAISPALDRRGYTF; size: few; D: NA; length: 14; J: TRBJ1-2; V: TRBV10-3
CDR3: CASSLLTSGGAIDTQYF; size: NA; D: TRBD2; length: 17; J: TRBJ2-3; V: TRBV7-8